There are a few counts of the clone carrying this TCR beta chain. Antigen unknown. This entry is derived from a study of T cells after yellow fever vaccination. This CDR3 comprises 15 residues. V was pared by 0 bases and J by 5 bases, with 14 bases between. Germline V gene data show CDR1 as SGHNT and CDR2 as YYREEE (reference sequence). Each CDR3 protein gets one entry after TCRdb re-called the 5' RACE reads with MiXCR. The data hold under 200,000 distinct CDR3 sequences, with 6% to 7.5% observed a single time. Study-level points and caveats: Few clonotypes appeared in both CD4 and CD8 compartments.

This specimen consisted of CD4+ T cells sorted from PBMCs, obtained 5 days after the first yellow fever vaccination. This TCR was recovered from a man aged 18 to 29 who received the YFV17D yellow fever vaccine. V usage is TRBV5-4 and J usage is TRBJ2-5, with D possibly being TRBD2 (6 bases). Here the CDR3 DNA reads TGTGCCAGCAGCTTGGCGGCTAGCGAGGTGGAGACCCAGTACTTC. This codes for CASSLAASEVETQYF.